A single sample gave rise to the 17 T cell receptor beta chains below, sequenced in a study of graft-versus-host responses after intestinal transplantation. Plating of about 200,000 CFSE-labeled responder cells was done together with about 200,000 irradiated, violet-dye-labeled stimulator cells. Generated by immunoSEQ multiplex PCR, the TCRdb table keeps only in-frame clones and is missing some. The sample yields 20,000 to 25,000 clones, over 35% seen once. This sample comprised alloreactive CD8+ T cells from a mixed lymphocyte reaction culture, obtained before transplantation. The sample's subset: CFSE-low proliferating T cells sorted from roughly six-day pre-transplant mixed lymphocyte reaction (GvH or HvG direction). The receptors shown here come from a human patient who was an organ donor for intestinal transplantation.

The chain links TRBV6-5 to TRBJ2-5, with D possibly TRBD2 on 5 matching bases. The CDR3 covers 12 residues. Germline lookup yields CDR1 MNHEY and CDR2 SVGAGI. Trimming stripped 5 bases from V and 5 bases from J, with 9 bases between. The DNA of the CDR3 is TGTGCCAGCAGTCGGGGATGGGAGACCCAGTACTTC. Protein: CASSRGWETQYF.

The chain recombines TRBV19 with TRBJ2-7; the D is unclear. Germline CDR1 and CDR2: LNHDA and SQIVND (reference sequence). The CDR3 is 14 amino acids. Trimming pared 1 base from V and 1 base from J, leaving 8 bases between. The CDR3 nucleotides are TGTGCCAGTAGTATAGGACACCTTTCCTACGAGCAGTACTTC. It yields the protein CASSIGHLSYEQYF.

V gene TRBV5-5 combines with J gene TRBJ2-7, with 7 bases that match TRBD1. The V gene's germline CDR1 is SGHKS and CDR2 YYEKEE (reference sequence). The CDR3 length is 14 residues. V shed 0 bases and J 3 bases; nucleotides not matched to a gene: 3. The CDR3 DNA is TGTGCCAGCAGCTTGGAGACAGGGTACTACGAGCAGTACTTC. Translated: CASSLETGYYEQYF.

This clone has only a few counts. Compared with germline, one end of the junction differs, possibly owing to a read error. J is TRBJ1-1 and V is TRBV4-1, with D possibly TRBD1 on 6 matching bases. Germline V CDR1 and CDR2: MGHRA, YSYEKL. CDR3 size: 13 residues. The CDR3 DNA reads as TGTGCCAGCAGCCAAGCGGGGGCGGGTGAAGCTTTCTTT. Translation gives CASSQAGAGEAFF.

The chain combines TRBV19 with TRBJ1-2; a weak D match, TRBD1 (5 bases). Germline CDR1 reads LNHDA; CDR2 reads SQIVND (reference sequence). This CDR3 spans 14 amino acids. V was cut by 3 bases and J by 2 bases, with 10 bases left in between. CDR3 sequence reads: CASSISGSNYGYTF. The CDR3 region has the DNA TGTGCCAGTAGTATTTCAGGGTCCAACTATGGCTACACCTTC.

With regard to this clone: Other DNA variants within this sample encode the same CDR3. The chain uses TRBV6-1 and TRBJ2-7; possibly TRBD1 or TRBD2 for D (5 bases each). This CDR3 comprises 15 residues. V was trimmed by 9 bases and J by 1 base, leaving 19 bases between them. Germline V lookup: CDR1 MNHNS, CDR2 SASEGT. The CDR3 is CASSQLGTFSYEQYF. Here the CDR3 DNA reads TGTGCCAGTTCTCAACTCGGGACGTTTTCCTACGAGCAGTACTTC.

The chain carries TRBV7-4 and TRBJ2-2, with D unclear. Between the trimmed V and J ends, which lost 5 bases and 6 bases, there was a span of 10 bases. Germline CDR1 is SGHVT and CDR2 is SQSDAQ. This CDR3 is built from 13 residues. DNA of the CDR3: TGTGCCAGCAGCCCATTAGGGTCCGGGGAGCTGTTTTTT. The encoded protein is CASSPLGSGELFF.

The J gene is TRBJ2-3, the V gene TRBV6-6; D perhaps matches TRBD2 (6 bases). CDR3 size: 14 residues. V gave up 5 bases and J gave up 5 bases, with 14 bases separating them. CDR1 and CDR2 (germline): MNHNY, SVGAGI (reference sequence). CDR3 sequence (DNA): TGTGCCAGCAGTGGGACGGTCGGGGGAGATACGCAGTATTTT. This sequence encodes CASSGTVGGDTQYF.

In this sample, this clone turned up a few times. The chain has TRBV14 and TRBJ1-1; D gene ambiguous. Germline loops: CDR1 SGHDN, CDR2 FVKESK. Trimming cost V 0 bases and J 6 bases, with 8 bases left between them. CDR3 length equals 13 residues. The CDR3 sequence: CASSQDPGSEAFF. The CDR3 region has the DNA TGTGCCAGCAGCCAAGATCCCGGGTCTGAAGCTTTCTTT.

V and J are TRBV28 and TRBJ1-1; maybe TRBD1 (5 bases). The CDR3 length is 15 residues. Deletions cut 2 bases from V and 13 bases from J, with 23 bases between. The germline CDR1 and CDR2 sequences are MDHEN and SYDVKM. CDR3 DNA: TGTGCCAGCAGTTTAGTACAGGATCTTGGAAGAGAGGATTTCTTT. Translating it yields CASSLVQDLGREDFF.

CDR3 sequence reads: CASSSGTVGELFF. The CDR3 region has the DNA TGTGCCAGCAGCTCCGGGACAGTCGGGGAGCTGTTTTTT. The rearrangement links TRBV11-3 to TRBJ2-2; 7 nucleotides align to TRBD1. CDR3 size: 13 residues. Trimming removed 4 bases from V and 7 bases from J; junction bases left unmatched: 3. The germline V gene encodes CDR1 SGHNT and CDR2 YENEEA.

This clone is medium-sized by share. The CDR3 spells CASTPTSLETQYF. CDR3 nucleotides: TGCGCCAGCACCCCCACTAGTCTGGAGACCCAGTACTTC. The chain uses TRBV10-2 and TRBJ2-5; possibly TRBD2 for D (5 bases). This CDR3 comprises 13 residues. The germline V gene encodes CDR1 WSHSY and CDR2 SAAADI. Trimming shortened V by 7 bases and J by 5 bases, and 14 bases separated the two germline ends.

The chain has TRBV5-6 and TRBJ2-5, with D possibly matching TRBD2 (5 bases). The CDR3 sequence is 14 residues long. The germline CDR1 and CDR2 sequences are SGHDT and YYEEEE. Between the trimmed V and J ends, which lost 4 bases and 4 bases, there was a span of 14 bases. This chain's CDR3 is CASSHREVGETQYF. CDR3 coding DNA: TGTGCCAGCAGCCACCGGGAAGTCGGAGAGACCCAGTACTTC.

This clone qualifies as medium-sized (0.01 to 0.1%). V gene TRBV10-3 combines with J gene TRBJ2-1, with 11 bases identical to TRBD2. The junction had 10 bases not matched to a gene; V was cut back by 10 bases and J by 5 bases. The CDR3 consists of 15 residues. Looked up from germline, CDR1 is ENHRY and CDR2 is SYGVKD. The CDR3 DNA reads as TGTGCCACCGTTGGGGAACTAGCGGGGGACAATGAGCAGTTCTTC. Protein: CATVGELAGDNEQFF.

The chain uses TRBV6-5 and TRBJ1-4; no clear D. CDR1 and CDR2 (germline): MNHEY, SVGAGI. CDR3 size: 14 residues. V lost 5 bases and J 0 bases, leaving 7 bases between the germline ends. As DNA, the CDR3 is TGTGCCAGCAGTGAAGGCCCAACTAATGAAAAACTGTTTTTT. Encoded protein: CASSEGPTNEKLFF.

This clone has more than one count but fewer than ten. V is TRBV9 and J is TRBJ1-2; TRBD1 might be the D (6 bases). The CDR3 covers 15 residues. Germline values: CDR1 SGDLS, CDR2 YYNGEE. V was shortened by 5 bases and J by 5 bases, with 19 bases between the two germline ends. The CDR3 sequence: CASRPSGGARYGYTF. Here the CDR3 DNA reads TGTGCCAGCAGGCCTAGTGGGGGGGCGCGGTATGGCTACACCTTC.

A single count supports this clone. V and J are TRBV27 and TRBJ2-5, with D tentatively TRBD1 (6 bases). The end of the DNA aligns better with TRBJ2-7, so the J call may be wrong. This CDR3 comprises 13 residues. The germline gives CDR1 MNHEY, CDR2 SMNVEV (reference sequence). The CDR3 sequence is CASSFTGTYEQYF. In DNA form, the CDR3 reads TGTGCCAGCAGTTTCACAGGGACCTACGAGCAGTACTTC.